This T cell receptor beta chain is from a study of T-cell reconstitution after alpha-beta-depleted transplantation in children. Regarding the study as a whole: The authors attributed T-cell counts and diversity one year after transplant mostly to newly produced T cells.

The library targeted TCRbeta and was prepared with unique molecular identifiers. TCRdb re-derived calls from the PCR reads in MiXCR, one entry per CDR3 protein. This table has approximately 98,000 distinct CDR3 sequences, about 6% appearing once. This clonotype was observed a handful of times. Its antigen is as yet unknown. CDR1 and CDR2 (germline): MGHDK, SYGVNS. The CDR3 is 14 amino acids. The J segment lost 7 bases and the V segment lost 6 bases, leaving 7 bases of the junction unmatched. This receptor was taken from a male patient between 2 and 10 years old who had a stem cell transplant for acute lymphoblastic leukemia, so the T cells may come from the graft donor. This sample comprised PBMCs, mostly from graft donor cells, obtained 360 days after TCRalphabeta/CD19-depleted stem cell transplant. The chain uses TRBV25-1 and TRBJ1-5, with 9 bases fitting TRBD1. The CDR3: CASRSQGARQPQHF. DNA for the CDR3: TGTGCCAGCAGGTCACAGGGGGCTAGGCAGCCCCAGCATTTT.